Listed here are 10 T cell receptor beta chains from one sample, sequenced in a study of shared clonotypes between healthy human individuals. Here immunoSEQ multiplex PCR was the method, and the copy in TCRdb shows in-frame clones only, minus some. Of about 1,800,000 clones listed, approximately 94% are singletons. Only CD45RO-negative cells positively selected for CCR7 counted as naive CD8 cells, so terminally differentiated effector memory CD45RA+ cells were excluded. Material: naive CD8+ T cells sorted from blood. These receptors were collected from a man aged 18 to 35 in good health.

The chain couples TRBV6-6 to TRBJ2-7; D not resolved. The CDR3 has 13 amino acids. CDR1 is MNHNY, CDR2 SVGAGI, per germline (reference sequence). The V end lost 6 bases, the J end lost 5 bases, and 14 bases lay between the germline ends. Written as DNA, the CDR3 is TGTGCCAGCAGCCCGTCCCTATCGAACGAGCAGTACTTC. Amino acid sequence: CASSPSLSNEQYF.

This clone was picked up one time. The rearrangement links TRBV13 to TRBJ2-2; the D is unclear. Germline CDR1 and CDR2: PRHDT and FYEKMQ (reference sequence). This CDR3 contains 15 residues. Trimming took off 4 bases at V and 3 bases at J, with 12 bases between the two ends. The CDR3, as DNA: TGTGCCAGCAGCTCGGGCCCTGGGTACACCGGGGAGCTGTTTTTT. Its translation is CASSSGPGYTGELFF.

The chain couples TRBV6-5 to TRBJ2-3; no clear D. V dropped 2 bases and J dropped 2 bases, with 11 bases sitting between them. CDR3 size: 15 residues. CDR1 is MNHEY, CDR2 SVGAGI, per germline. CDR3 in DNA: TGTGCCAGCAGTTACCGATGGGATGTCACAGATACGCAGTATTTT. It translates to CASSYRWDVTDTQYF.

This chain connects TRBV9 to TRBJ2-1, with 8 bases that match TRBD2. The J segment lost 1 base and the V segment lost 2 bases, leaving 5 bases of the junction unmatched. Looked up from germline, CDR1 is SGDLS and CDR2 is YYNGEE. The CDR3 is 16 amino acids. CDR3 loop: CASSVASSGSYNEQFF. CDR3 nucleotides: TGTGCCAGCAGCGTCGCCTCTAGCGGGTCCTACAATGAGCAGTTCTTC. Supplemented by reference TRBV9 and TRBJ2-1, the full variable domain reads DSGVTQTPKHLITATGQRVTLRCSPRSGDLSVYWYQQSLDQGLQFLIQYYNGEERAKGNILERFSAQQFPDLHSELNLSSLELGDSALYFCASSVASSGSYNEQFFGPGTRLTVL.

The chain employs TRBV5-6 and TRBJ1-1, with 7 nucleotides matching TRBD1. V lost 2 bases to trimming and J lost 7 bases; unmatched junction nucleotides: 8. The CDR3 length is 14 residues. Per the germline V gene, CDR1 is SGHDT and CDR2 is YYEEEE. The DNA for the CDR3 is TGTGCCAGCAGCTTCCTCGGGACAGCTAATGAAGCTTTCTTT. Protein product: CASSFLGTANEAFF.

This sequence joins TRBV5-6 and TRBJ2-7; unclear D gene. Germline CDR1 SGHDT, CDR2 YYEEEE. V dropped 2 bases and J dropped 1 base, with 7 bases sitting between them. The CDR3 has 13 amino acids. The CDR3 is CASSFTESYEQYF. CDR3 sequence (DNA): TGTGCCAGCAGCTTCACGGAATCCTACGAGCAGTACTTC.

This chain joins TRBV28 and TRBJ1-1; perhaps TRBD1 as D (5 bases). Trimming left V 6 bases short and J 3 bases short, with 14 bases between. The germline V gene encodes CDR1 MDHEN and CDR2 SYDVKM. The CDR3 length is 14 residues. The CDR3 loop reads CASSPRAQDTEAFF. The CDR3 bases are TGTGCCAGCAGCCCCCGGGCACAGGACACTGAAGCTTTCTTT.

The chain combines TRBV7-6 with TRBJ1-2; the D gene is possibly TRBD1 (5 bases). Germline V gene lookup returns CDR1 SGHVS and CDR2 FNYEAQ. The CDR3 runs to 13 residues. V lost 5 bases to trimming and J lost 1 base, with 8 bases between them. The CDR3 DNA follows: TGTGCCAGCAGCCTAGACAGTAACTATGGCTACACCTTC. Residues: CASSLDSNYGYTF. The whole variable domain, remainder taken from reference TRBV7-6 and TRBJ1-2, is GAGVSQSPRYKVTKRGQDVALRCDPISGHVSLYWYRQALGQGPEFLTYFNYEAQQDKSGLPNDRFSAERPEGSISTLTIQRTEQRDSAMYRCASSLDSNYGYTFGSGTRLTVV.

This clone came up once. The chain's CDR3 is CASSLGSGSFSGSPLHF. The CDR3 bases are TGTGCCAGCAGCTTAGGGTCAGGATCTTTCTCGGGGTCACCCCTCCACTTT. The genes are TRBV13 and TRBJ1-6; D not resolved. The germline V gene encodes CDR1 PRHDT and CDR2 FYEKMQ (reference sequence). The CDR3 runs to 17 residues. V lost 0 bases, J lost 10 bases, and 19 bases lay in between.

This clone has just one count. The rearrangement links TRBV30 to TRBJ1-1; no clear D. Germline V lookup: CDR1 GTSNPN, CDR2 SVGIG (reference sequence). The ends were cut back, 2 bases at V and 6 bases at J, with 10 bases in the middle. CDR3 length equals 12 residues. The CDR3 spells CAWSHPPPEAFF. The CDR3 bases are TGTGCCTGGAGTCACCCCCCGCCTGAAGCTTTCTTT. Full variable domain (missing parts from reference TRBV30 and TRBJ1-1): SQTIHQWPATLVQPVGSPLSLECTVEGTSNPNLYWYRQAAGRGLQLLFYSVGIGQISSEVPQNLSASRPQDRQFILSSKKLLLSDSGFYLCAWSHPPPEAFFGQGTRLTVV.